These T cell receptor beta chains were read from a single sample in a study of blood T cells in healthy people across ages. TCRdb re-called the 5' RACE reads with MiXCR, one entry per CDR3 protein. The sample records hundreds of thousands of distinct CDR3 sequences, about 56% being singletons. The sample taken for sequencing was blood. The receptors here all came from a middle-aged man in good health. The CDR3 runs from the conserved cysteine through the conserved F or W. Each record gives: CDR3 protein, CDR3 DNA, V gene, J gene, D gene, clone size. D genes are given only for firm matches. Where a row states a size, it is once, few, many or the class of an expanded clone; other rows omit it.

CDR3aa: CSARDIQDPETQYF
CDR3nt: TGCAGTGCTAGAGATATCCAGGATCCTGAGACCCAGTACTTC
v_gene: TRBV20-1
j_gene: TRBJ2-5
d_gene: NA
abundance: few

CDR3aa: CASSSRQPTDTQYF
CDR3nt: TGTGCCAGCAGCTCTAGGCAGCCCACAGATACGCAGTATTTT
v_gene: TRBV4-2
j_gene: TRBJ2-3
d_gene: NA
abundance: few

CDR3aa: CASRGQGLGYGANVLTF
CDR3nt: TGTGCCAGCAGAGGACAGGGGTTAGGTTATGGGGCCAACGTCCTGACTTTC
v_gene: TRBV12-3/TRBV12-4
j_gene: TRBJ2-6
d_gene: TRBD1
abundance: NA

CDR3aa: CASSPGHQQETQYF
CDR3nt: TGTGCCAGCAGCCCAGGGCACCAACAAGAGACCCAGTACTTC
v_gene: TRBV7-9
j_gene: TRBJ2-5
d_gene: NA
abundance: NA

CDR3aa: CASSALAGGRSTDTQYF
CDR3nt: TGTGCCAGCAGCGCTCTAGCGGGAGGGCGTAGCACAGATACGCAGTATTTT
v_gene: TRBV7-2
j_gene: TRBJ2-3
d_gene: TRBD2
abundance: once

CDR3aa: CASGPYGYEQYF
CDR3nt: TGTGCTAGTGGCCCCTACGGCTACGAGCAGTACTTC
v_gene: TRBV12-5
j_gene: TRBJ2-7
d_gene: NA
abundance: NA

CDR3aa: CASSRGTSTDTQYF
CDR3nt: TGTGCCAGCAGTCGCGGAACTAGCACAGATACGCAGTATTTT
v_gene: TRBV3-1
j_gene: TRBJ2-3
d_gene: NA
abundance: NA

CDR3aa: CASSPGDETQYF
CDR3nt: TGTGCCAGCAGCCCAGGGGATGAGACCCAGTACTTC
v_gene: TRBV12-3/TRBV12-4
j_gene: TRBJ2-5
d_gene: NA
abundance: few

CDR3aa: CASSFTAGLKPGANVLTF
CDR3nt: TGTGCCAGCAGCTTCACCGCGGGGCTAAAGCCTGGGGCCAACGTCCTGACTTTC
v_gene: TRBV5-6
j_gene: TRBJ2-6
d_gene: NA
abundance: NA

CDR3aa: CASSLSWGVADTQYF
CDR3nt: TGTGCCAGCAGTTTATCCTGGGGGGTCGCAGATACGCAGTATTTT
v_gene: TRBV27
j_gene: TRBJ2-3
d_gene: NA
abundance: once

CDR3aa: CASSTLGTAGEKLFF
CDR3nt: TGTGCCAGCAGCACCCTGGGAACCGCTGGGGAAAAACTGTTTTTT
v_gene: TRBV7-2
j_gene: TRBJ1-4
d_gene: NA
abundance: NA

CDR3aa: CASSLGAGSFWEQYF
CDR3nt: TGTGCCAGCAGCTTAGGCGCGGGTTCCTTTTGGGAGCAGTACTTC
v_gene: TRBV11-2
j_gene: TRBJ2-7
d_gene: NA
abundance: few

CDR3aa: CASSLGQGAADYGYTF
CDR3nt: TGTGCCAGCAGCTTAGGACAGGGGGCGGCGGACTATGGCTACACCTTC
v_gene: TRBV5-4
j_gene: TRBJ1-2
d_gene: TRBD1
abundance: NA

CDR3aa: CASSQGARAASGANVLTF
CDR3nt: TGTGCCAGCAGCCAAGGGGCCAGGGCGGCCTCTGGGGCCAACGTCCTGACTTTC
v_gene: TRBV4-2
j_gene: TRBJ2-6
d_gene: NA
abundance: NA

CDR3aa: CASSSDREQETQYF
CDR3nt: TGTGCCAGCAGCTCTGACAGGGAACAAGAGACCCAGTACTTC
v_gene: TRBV7-9
j_gene: TRBJ2-5
d_gene: TRBD1
abundance: NA

CDR3aa: CASSLPSNQPQHF
CDR3nt: TGTGCCAGCAGCTTACCGAGCAATCAGCCCCAGCATTTT
v_gene: TRBV7-2
j_gene: TRBJ1-5
d_gene: NA
abundance: NA

CDR3aa: CASSFEAGTRTQYF
CDR3nt: TGTGCCAGCAGTTTTGAGGCGGGGACTAGGACCCAGTACTTC
v_gene: TRBV12-3/TRBV12-4
j_gene: TRBJ2-5
d_gene: TRBD2
abundance: NA

CDR3aa: CAGSPPTGALYRYNEQFF
CDR3nt: TGTGCCGGCAGCCCCCCGACAGGGGCCCTTTACCGATACAATGAGCAGTTCTTC
v_gene: TRBV7-2
j_gene: TRBJ2-1
d_gene: TRBD1
abundance: NA

CDR3aa: CASSSDREKETQYF
CDR3nt: TGTGCCAGCAGTTCGGACAGGGAAAAAGAGACCCAGTACTTC
v_gene: TRBV12-3/TRBV12-4
j_gene: TRBJ2-5
d_gene: TRBD1
abundance: NA

CDR3aa: CASSVGLAGSYEQYF
CDR3nt: TGTGCCAGCAGCGTAGGACTAGCGGGCTCCTACGAGCAGTACTTC
v_gene: TRBV9
j_gene: TRBJ2-7
d_gene: TRBD2
abundance: many

CDR3aa: CASSQALNTNEQFF
CDR3nt: TGTGCCAGCAGCCAAGCCCTTAACACTAATGAGCAGTTCTTC
v_gene: TRBV3-1
j_gene: TRBJ2-1
d_gene: NA
abundance: NA

CDR3aa: CASSPIPSQPQHF
CDR3nt: TGTGCCAGCAGCCCAATTCCCAGCCAGCCCCAGCATTTT
v_gene: TRBV7-2
j_gene: TRBJ1-5
d_gene: NA
abundance: NA

CDR3aa: CASREGLAKNIQYF
CDR3nt: TGTGCCAGCAGAGAGGGACTAGCCAAAAACATTCAGTACTTC
v_gene: TRBV7-2
j_gene: TRBJ2-4
d_gene: NA
abundance: few

CDR3aa: CASTSATYEQYF
CDR3nt: TGTGCCAGCACGAGTGCTACCTACGAGCAGTACTTC
v_gene: TRBV6-2/TRBV6-3
j_gene: TRBJ2-7
d_gene: NA
abundance: NA

CDR3aa: CSPCATDTQYF
CDR3nt: TGCAGTCCCTGTGCCACAGATACGCAGTATTTT
v_gene: TRBV20-1
j_gene: TRBJ2-3
d_gene: NA
abundance: few

CDR3aa: CASSQESAGVREQYF
CDR3nt: TGTGCCAGCAGCCAAGAGTCAGCGGGAGTTCGGGAGCAGTACTTC
v_gene: TRBV4-2
j_gene: TRBJ2-5
d_gene: TRBD2
abundance: few

CDR3aa: CASSPKEGEVPNEQYF
CDR3nt: TGTGCCAGCAGCCCGAAGGAAGGGGAGGTGCCTAACGAGCAGTACTTC
v_gene: TRBV7-9
j_gene: TRBJ2-7
d_gene: NA
abundance: few

CDR3aa: CASSRLGQVTSGANVLTF
CDR3nt: TGCGCCAGCAGCCGTCTCGGACAGGTTACATCTGGGGCCAACGTCCTGACTTTC
v_gene: TRBV5-1
j_gene: TRBJ2-6
d_gene: TRBD1
abundance: NA

CDR3aa: CASSELAGANNEQFF
CDR3nt: TGTGCCAGCAGCGAACTAGCGGGGGCCAACAATGAGCAGTTCTTC
v_gene: TRBV2
j_gene: TRBJ2-1
d_gene: TRBD2
abundance: NA

CDR3aa: CASSLLPGEYYNEQFF
CDR3nt: TGTGCCAGCAGCTTACTTCCTGGGGAGTACTACAATGAGCAGTTCTTC
v_gene: TRBV7-8
j_gene: TRBJ2-1
d_gene: NA
abundance: NA

CDR3aa: CASSWGGPAGGTDTQYF
CDR3nt: TGCGCCAGCAGCTGGGGGGGGCCAGCCGGTGGCACAGATACGCAGTATTTT
v_gene: TRBV5-1
j_gene: TRBJ2-3
d_gene: NA
abundance: few

CDR3aa: CASGTGDAYGYTF
CDR3nt: TGTGCCAGTGGGACAGGGGACGCCTATGGCTACACCTTC
v_gene: TRBV28
j_gene: TRBJ1-2
d_gene: TRBD1
abundance: NA

CDR3aa: CASSQGVGQGRSNQPQHF
CDR3nt: TGTGCCAGCAGCCAAGGGGTCGGACAGGGCCGGAGCAATCAGCCCCAGCATTTT
v_gene: TRBV3-1
j_gene: TRBJ1-5
d_gene: TRBD1
abundance: NA

CDR3aa: CASSLGGTSGKNEQFF
CDR3nt: TGCGCCAGCAGCTTGGGAGGGACTAGCGGGAAAAATGAGCAGTTCTTC
v_gene: TRBV5-1
j_gene: TRBJ2-1
d_gene: TRBD2
abundance: few

CDR3aa: CASSRRFDQPQHF
CDR3nt: TGTGCCAGCAGCCGTCGTTTTGATCAGCCCCAGCATTTT
v_gene: TRBV6-5
j_gene: TRBJ1-5
d_gene: NA
abundance: NA

CDR3aa: CASSLAGGSYEQYF
CDR3nt: TGTGCCAGCAGCTTAGCGGGGGGGTCCTACGAGCAGTACTTC
v_gene: TRBV7-2
j_gene: TRBJ2-7
d_gene: TRBD2
abundance: many

CDR3aa: CASGLGIGSGYEQYF
CDR3nt: TGCGCCAGCGGCTTGGGTATCGGGAGTGGATACGAGCAGTACTTC
v_gene: TRBV5-1
j_gene: TRBJ2-7
d_gene: NA
abundance: NA

CDR3aa: CASSLTRQGEAFF
CDR3nt: TGTGCCAGCAGCTTAACCCGACAGGGGGAAGCTTTCTTT
v_gene: TRBV7-3
j_gene: TRBJ1-1
d_gene: TRBD1
abundance: few

CDR3aa: CSARVSGSDIQYF
CDR3nt: TGCAGTGCTAGAGTAAGCGGGAGTGACATTCAGTACTTC
v_gene: TRBV20-1
j_gene: TRBJ2-4
d_gene: TRBD2
abundance: NA

CDR3aa: CASSPRRVNYGYTF
CDR3nt: TGTGCCAGCAGCCCCCGGAGAGTTAACTATGGCTACACCTTC
v_gene: TRBV7-2
j_gene: TRBJ1-2
d_gene: NA
abundance: NA

CDR3aa: CSVYSSGGGDTQYF
CDR3nt: TGCAGCGTTTATTCTAGCGGGGGAGGGGATACGCAGTATTTT
v_gene: TRBV29-1
j_gene: TRBJ2-3
d_gene: TRBD2
abundance: NA

CDR3aa: CASSQEQMTGGSGANVLTF
CDR3nt: TGCGCCAGCAGCCAAGAGCAAATGACAGGGGGGTCTGGGGCCAACGTCCTGACTTTC
v_gene: TRBV4-3
j_gene: TRBJ2-6
d_gene: TRBD1
abundance: NA

CDR3aa: CSCGPSLSSETQYF
CDR3nt: TGCAGTTGCGGCCCATCATTATCGTCAGAGACCCAGTACTTC
v_gene: TRBV20-1
j_gene: TRBJ2-5
d_gene: NA
abundance: NA

CDR3aa: CASSQVEGDHYGYTF
CDR3nt: TGCGCCAGCAGCCAAGTGGAGGGTGATCACTATGGCTACACCTTC
v_gene: TRBV4-1
j_gene: TRBJ1-2
d_gene: NA
abundance: NA

CDR3aa: CATRLSGNTDTQYF
CDR3nt: TGTGCCACCAGACTAAGCGGAAACACAGATACGCAGTATTTT
v_gene: TRBV14
j_gene: TRBJ2-3
d_gene: NA
abundance: few

CDR3aa: CAISMPGLAGGPQAGNEQFF
CDR3nt: TGTGCCATCAGCATGCCGGGACTAGCGGGGGGTCCTCAGGCCGGTAATGAGCAGTTCTTC
v_gene: TRBV10-3
j_gene: TRBJ2-1
d_gene: TRBD2
abundance: once

CDR3aa: CASRPAGWMDTQYF
CDR3nt: TGTGCCAGCAGACCGGCGGGGTGGATGGATACGCAGTATTTT
v_gene: TRBV9
j_gene: TRBJ2-3
d_gene: NA
abundance: few

CDR3aa: CASSLQGGLSTNEKLFF
CDR3nt: TGTGCCAGCAGTTTACAGGGTGGCCTATCAACTAATGAAAAACTGTTTTTT
v_gene: TRBV27
j_gene: TRBJ1-4
d_gene: NA
abundance: few

CDR3aa: CASSSRDRAPKDTQYF
CDR3nt: TGTGCCAGCAGCTCCAGGGACAGGGCACCCAAAGATACGCAGTATTTT
v_gene: TRBV7-2
j_gene: TRBJ2-3
d_gene: TRBD1
abundance: NA

CDR3aa: CASSYPIGRGGAETQYF
CDR3nt: TGTGCCAGCAGTTACCCCATAGGGAGGGGGGGCGCGGAGACCCAGTACTTC
v_gene: TRBV6-5
j_gene: TRBJ2-5
d_gene: NA
abundance: once